The 20 T cell receptor beta chains reported below all come from one sample, sequenced in a study of shared clonotypes between healthy human individuals. Assay used: immunoSEQ multiplex PCR; TCRdb lists only in-frame clones, some missing. The sample contains fewer than 2.5 million clones, 93% of which appear only once. Sequencing was performed on naive CD4+ T cells from PBMCs. Described subset: CD45RA+ positively selected. These receptors originate from a man younger than 30 in good health. Some clones in this sample may be carry-over from other donors' samples.

This chain uses TRBV11-2 with TRBJ2-5; tentative D call: TRBD2 (6 bases). The end of the DNA is better explained by TRBJ2-7, so the J call may be wrong. Looked up from germline, CDR1 is SGHAT and CDR2 is FQNNGV. The CDR3 has 14 amino acids. Here the CDR3 DNA reads TGTGCCAGCAGCCGGACTAAAATCTTCTACGAGCAGTACTTC. It translates to CASSRTKIFYEQYF.

Note on this clone: One end of the junction varies from germline; a read error may be responsible. The gene calls are TRBV6-5 and TRBJ2-7; 9 bases match TRBD1. CDR3 length equals 14 residues. CDR1 and CDR2 from the germline V gene are MNHEY and SVGAGI. The CDR3 DNA follows: TGTGCCAGCAGTGAAAGACCCGGTCGGGACAGGGTACTCTTC. It yields the protein CASSERPGRDRVLF.

This chain uses TRBV5-1 with TRBJ2-7; no clear D. The CDR3 extends over 16 amino acids. Between the trimmed V and J ends, which lost 0 bases and 6 bases, there was a span of 19 bases. Germline V gives CDR1 SGHRS, CDR2 YFSETQ. CDR3 nucleotide sequence: TGCGCCAGCAGCTTGGATGGCTCCCCCGGCGGAATCGAGCAGTACTTC. Translation: CASSLDGSPGGIEQYF.

CDR3 in amino acids: CASSLGGGVVTGELFF. The DNA for the CDR3 is TGTGCCAGCAGCTTAGGGGGCGGGGTTGTTACCGGGGAGCTGTTTTTT. The chain recombines TRBV7-8 with TRBJ2-2, with D possibly matching TRBD2 (6 bases). CDR1 is SGHVS, CDR2 FQNEAQ, per germline. This CDR3 has 16 residues. Trimming shortened V by 1 base and J by 5 bases, and 14 bases separated the two germline ends.

A word on this clone: Additional DNA sequences in this sample encode the identical CDR3. The chain has TRBV7-9 and TRBJ2-7, with D tentatively TRBD1 (5 bases). V lost 3 bases and J 4 bases, leaving 7 bases between the germline ends. The CDR3 consists of 12 residues. Germline CDR1 SEHNR, CDR2 FQNEAQ (reference sequence). The CDR3 loop is CASSFKGYEQYF. In DNA, the CDR3 is TGTGCCAGCAGCTTTAAGGGGTACGAGCAGTACTTC.

The chain uses TRBV6-1 and TRBJ2-2; TRBD2 agrees at 14 bases. CDR1 and CDR2 from the germline V gene are MNHNS and SASEGT. With V trimmed by 8 bases and J by 7 bases, 3 bases remained unmatched. This CDR3 spans 14 amino acids. CDR3: CASVGLAGVGELFF. CDR3 in DNA: TGTGCCAGCGTGGGACTAGCGGGAGTCGGGGAGCTGTTTTTT.

The genes are TRBV5-1 and TRBJ2-7, with TRBD1 matching over 9 bases. This CDR3 region has 15 residues. Germline V gives CDR1 SGHRS, CDR2 YFSETQ. V shed 0 bases and J 9 bases; nucleotides not matched to a gene: 10. CDR3 amino acids: CASSLGGQGPLLQYF. The CDR3 DNA reads TGCGCCAGCAGCTTGGGTGGACAGGGGCCCCTCTTGCAGTACTTC.

The chain is built from TRBV2 and TRBJ1-4, with D possibly TRBD1 on 5 matching bases. In germline, CDR1 is SNHLY, CDR2 FYNNEI. V was trimmed by 7 bases and J by 7 bases, leaving 19 bases between them. The CDR3 consists of 15 residues. This chain's CDR3 is CASKITRDVGEKLFF. DNA for the CDR3: TGTGCCAGCAAGATTACCAGGGATGTGGGTGAAAAACTGTTTTTT.

The V and J genes are TRBV25-1 and TRBJ2-7, with a tentative D call TRBD1 (7 bases). The CDR3 extends over 14 amino acids. The V end was cut by 3 bases, the J end by 3 bases, with 12 bases between. The germline CDR1 and CDR2 sequences are MGHDK and SYGVNS. Written as DNA, the CDR3 is TGTGCCAGCAGTGACCTTCAGGGGGGCTACGAGCAGTACTTC. Its protein is CASSDLQGGYEQYF.

J is TRBJ2-7 and V is TRBV28; D unresolved. In germline, CDR1 is MDHEN, CDR2 SYDVKM. The CDR3 length is 11 residues. Trimming removed 7 bases from V and 7 bases from J, with 11 bases in between. The DNA for the CDR3 is TGTGCCAGCAAAGTTCTCCGGGAGCAGTACTTC. Its translation: CASKVLREQYF.

V gene TRBV9 combines with J gene TRBJ2-5; perhaps D is TRBD1 or TRBD2 (7 bases each). Trimming shortened V by 4 bases and J by 5 bases, and 18 bases separated the two germline ends. CDR3 length: 15 residues. Germline V gene lookup returns CDR1 SGDLS and CDR2 YYNGEE. CDR3 region: CASSPRREGAETQYF. CDR3 coding DNA: TGTGCCAGCAGCCCCCGAAGGGAGGGGGCGGAGACCCAGTACTTC.

The V gene is TRBV29-1, the J gene TRBJ2-1; D is possibly TRBD2 (6 bases). CDR1 SQVTM and CDR2 ANQGSEA come from the germline V gene. V was trimmed by 7 bases and J by 4 bases, leaving 17 bases between them. CDR3 length equals 14 residues. The CDR3 sequence: CSAGTPLGYNEQFF. The CDR3 DNA follows: TGCAGCGCCGGGACTCCGTTGGGTTACAATGAGCAGTTCTTC.

Concerning this clone: The sample contains more than one DNA sequence encoding this CDR3. The chain links TRBV28 to TRBJ2-5; TRBD2 matches at 12 bases. The CDR3 contains 16 residues. V was pared by 4 bases and J by 5 bases, with 8 bases of the junction left unmatched. In germline, CDR1 is MDHEN, CDR2 SYDVKM. DNA for the CDR3: TGTGCCAGCAGTTCCCCGACTAGCGGGAGTCGGGAGACCCAGTACTTC. Translated, it gives CASSSPTSGSRETQYF.

The chain links TRBV11-2 to TRBJ2-1, with TRBD2 matching over 16 bases. CDR3 length equals 16 residues. The junction had 6 bases not matched to a gene; V was cut back by 6 bases and J by 7 bases. CDR1 and CDR2 (germline): SGHAT, FQNNGV. The CDR3 protein is CASSSGLAGGANEQFF. The CDR3 DNA is TGTGCCAGCAGTTCGGGACTAGCGGGGGGGGCGAATGAGCAGTTCTTC.

A few counts support this clone. This sequence joins TRBV10-1 and TRBJ1-1, with D perhaps matching TRBD1 (5 bases). Trimming shortened V by 8 bases and J by 0 bases, and 13 bases separated the two germline ends. The V gene's germline CDR1 is WNHNN and CDR2 SYGVQD (reference sequence). This CDR3 is built from 14 residues. The CDR3 region is CASSNGHLNTEAFF. CDR3 coding DNA: TGCGCCAGCTCCAATGGACATCTGAACACTGAAGCTTTCTTT.

V and J are TRBV4-1 and TRBJ2-1, with 11 bases that match TRBD2. After removal of 3 bases from V and 4 bases from J, the junction contained 5 bases not matched to a gene. Germline V gene lookup returns CDR1 MGHRA and CDR2 YSYEKL. The CDR3 totals 16 residues. CDR3 nucleotide sequence: TGCGCCAGCAGCCACTCCGGGACTAGCGGATACAATGAGCAGTTCTTC. Its protein product is CASSHSGTSGYNEQFF.

This rearrangement joins TRBV4-1 to TRBJ2-2, with D perhaps matching TRBD2 (6 bases). Germline V gene sequence: CDR1 MGHRA, CDR2 YSYEKL. Trimming shortened V by 0 bases and J by 5 bases, and 19 bases separated the two germline ends. This CDR3 has 18 amino acids. The CDR3 sequence is CASSQDRSGGLETGELFF. The CDR3 bases are TGCGCCAGCAGCCAAGATCGTAGTGGAGGGCTAGAAACCGGGGAGCTGTTTTTT.

The chain is built from TRBV5-1 and TRBJ2-5, with TRBD2 matching over 12 bases. Losses at the gene ends were 4 bases for V and 0 bases for J; bases not matched to a gene: 7. This CDR3 has 17 amino acids. CDR1 is SGHRS, CDR2 YFSETQ, per germline. CDR3 loop: CASSVGLAGQYQETQYF. CDR3 DNA: TGCGCCAGCAGCGTCGGACTAGCGGGACAGTACCAAGAGACCCAGTACTTC.

The chain carries TRBV14 and TRBJ2-7, with D tentatively TRBD2 (5 bases). Looked up from germline, CDR1 is SGHDN and CDR2 is FVKESK. V lost 1 base and J lost 6, with 10 bases in between. The CDR3 is 13 residues long. The DNA of the CDR3 is TGTGCCAGCAGCCAAGGTTTGGGAGTCGAGCAGTACTTC. This gives the protein CASSQGLGVEQYF.

A few counts support this clone. Within the sample, other DNA sequences also encode this same CDR3. For the CDR3, the DNA is TGTGCCAGCTCACCCTCCGGGGATCAGCCCCAGCATTTT. It specifies CASSPSGDQPQHF. V and J are TRBV18 and TRBJ1-5; D remains ambiguous. The V gene lost 3 bases and the J gene lost 5 bases, with 8 bases spanning the gap. The germline CDR1 and CDR2 sequences are KGHSH and LQKENI. The CDR3 has 13 residues.